Below, one TCR beta chain is given with its context. How the authors handled the data: Reference gene primer amplification in the assay estimated nucleated cell counts. Libraries were prepared by immunoSEQ multiplex PCR; TCRdb keeps only in-frame clonotypes and omits some of them. That table is the source of V, J and clone size, and D and trimming were worked out from the DNA. The repertoire has about 200,000 clones, roughly 77% of them found once; the top ten carry 17%. The sample originates from a study of blood T cell repertoires in COVID-19. Study summary: T cells, B-cell-depleted T cells, or PBMCs provided the cDNA or gDNA that served as material.

Recruits, aged about 18 to 95 years, lived in 24 US areas. Cohort assignment relied on participant-reported clinical history. The CDR3 consists of 16 residues. Germline loops: CDR1 SGHTA, CDR2 FQGNSA. V lost 5 bases and J lost 2; bases outside the gene matches: 11. Sequencing was performed on PBMCs or T cells enriched from blood (not recorded which). The J gene is TRBJ1-2, the V gene TRBV7-2, with 7 bases that match TRBD1. The receptor's source is a woman aged 45-59 years with acute COVID-19. The CDR3 nucleotides read TGTGCCAGCAGCAGCCCCGGGACAGCAGGGAACTATGGCTACACCTTC. Translating it yields CASSSPGTAGNYGYTF.